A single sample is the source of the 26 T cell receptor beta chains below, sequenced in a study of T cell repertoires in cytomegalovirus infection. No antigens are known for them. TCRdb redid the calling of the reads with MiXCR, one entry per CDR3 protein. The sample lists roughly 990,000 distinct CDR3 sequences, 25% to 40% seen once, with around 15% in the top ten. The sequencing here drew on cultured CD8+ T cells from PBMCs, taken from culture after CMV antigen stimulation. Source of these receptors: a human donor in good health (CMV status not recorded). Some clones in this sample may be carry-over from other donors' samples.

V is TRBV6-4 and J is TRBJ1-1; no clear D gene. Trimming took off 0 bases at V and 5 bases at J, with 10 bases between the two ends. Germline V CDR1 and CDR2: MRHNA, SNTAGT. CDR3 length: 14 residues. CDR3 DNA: TGTGCCAGCAGTGACTCGACCCTAGGGACTGAAGCTTTCTTT. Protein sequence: CASSDSTLGTEAFF.

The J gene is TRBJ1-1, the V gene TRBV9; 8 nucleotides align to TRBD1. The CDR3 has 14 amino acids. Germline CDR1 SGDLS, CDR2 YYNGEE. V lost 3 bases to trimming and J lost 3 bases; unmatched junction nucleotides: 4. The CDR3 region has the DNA TGTGCCAGCAGCGGAAGACAGGGGCACACTGAAGCTTTCTTT. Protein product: CASSGRQGHTEAFF.

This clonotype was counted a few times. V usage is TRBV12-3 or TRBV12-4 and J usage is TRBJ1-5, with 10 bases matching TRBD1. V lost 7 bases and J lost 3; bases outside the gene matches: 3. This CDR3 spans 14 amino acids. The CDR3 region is CASTGTGVNQPQHF. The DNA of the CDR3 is TGTGCCAGCACCGGGACAGGGGTCAATCAGCCCCAGCATTTT.

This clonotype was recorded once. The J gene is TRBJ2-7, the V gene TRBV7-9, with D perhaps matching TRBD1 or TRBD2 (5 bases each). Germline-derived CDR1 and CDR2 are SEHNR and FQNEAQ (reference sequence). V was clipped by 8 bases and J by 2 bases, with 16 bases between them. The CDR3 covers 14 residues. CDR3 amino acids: CASVRDGATYEQYV. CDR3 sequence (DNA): TGTGCCAGCGTACGGGACGGCGCAACCTACGAGCAGTACGTC.

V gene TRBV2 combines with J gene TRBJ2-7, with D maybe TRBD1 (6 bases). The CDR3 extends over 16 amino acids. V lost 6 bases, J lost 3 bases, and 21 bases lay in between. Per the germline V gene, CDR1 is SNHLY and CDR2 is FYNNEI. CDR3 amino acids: CASRSPQGLGSYEQYF. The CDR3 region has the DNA TGTGCCAGCAGGTCTCCCCAGGGGCTCGGAAGCTACGAGCAGTACTTC.

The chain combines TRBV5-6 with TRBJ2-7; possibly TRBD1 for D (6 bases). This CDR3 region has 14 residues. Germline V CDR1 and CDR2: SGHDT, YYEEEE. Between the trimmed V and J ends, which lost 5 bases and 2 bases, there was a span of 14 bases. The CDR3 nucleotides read TGTGCCAGCAGATCCGGACAGTCCCCCTACGAGCAGTACGTC. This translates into CASRSGQSPYEQYV.

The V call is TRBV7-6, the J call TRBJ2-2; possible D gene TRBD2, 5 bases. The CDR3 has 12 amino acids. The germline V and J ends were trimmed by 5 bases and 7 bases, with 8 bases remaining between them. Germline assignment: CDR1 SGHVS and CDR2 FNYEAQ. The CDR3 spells CASSEGGGELFF. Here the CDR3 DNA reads TGTGCCAGCAGCGAGGGCGGCGGGGAGCTGTTTTTT.

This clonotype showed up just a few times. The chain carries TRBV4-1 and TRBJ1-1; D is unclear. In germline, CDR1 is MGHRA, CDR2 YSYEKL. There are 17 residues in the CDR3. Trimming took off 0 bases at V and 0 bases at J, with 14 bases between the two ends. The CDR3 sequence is CASSQEDVNFMNTEAFF. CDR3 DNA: TGCGCCAGCAGCCAAGAGGACGTGAATTTCATGAACACTGAAGCTTTCTTT.

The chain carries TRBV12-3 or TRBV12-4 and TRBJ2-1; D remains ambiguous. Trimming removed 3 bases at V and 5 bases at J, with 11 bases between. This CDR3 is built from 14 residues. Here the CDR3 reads CASSFGVPDNEQFF. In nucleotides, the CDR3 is TGTGCCAGCAGTTTTGGGGTACCAGACAATGAGCAGTTCTTC.

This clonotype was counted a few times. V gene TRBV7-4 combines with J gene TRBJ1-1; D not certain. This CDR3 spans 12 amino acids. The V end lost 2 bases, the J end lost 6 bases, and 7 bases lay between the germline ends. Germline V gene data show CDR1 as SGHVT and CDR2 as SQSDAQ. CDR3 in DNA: TGTGCCAGCAGCTTAATTAGACCTGAAGCTTTCTTT. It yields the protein CASSLIRPEAFF.

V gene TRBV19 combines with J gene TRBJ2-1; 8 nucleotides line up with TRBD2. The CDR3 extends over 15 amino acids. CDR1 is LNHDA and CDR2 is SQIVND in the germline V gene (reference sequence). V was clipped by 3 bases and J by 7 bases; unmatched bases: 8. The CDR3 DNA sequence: TGTGCCAGTAGTATCGACGGGGGGGCCTTGAATGAGCAGTTCTTC. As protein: CASSIDGGALNEQFF.

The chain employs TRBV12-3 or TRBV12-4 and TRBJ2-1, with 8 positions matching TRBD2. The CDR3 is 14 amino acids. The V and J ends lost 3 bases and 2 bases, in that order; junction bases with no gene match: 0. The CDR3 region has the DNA TGTGCCAGCAGTTTTAGCGGGGCCTACAATGAGCAGTTCTTC. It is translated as CASSFSGAYNEQFF.

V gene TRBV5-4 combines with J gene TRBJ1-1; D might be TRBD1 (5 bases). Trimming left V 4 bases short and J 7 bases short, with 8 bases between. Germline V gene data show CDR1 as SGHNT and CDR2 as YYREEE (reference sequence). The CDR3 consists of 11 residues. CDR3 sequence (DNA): TGTGCCAGCAGCGTAGGGGTTGAAGCTTTCTTT. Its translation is CASSVGVEAFF.

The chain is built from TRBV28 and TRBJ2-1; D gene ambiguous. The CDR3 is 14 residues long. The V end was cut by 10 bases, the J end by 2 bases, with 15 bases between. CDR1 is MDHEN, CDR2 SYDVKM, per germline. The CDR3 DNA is TGTGCCACCCATGGGGTAGGTACCTACAATGAGCAGTTCTTC. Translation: CATHGVGTYNEQFF.

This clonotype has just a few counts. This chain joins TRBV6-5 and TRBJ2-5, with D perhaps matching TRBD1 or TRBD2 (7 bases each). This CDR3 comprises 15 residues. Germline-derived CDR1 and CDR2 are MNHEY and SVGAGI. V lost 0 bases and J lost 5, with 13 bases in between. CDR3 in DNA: TGTGCCAGCAGTTACTCCCAGGGGGAGGGTGAGACCCAGTACTTC. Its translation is CASSYSQGEGETQYF.

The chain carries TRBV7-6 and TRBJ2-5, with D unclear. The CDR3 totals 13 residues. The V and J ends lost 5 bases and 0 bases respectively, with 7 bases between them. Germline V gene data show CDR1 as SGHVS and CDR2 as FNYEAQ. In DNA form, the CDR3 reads TGTGCCAGCAGCCCCGAGGACCAAGAGACCCAGTACTTC. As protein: CASSPEDQETQYF. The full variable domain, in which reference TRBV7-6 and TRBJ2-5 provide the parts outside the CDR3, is GAGVSQSPRYKVTKRGQDVALRCDPISGHVSLYWYRQALGQGPEFLTYFNYEAQQDKSGLPNDRFSAERPEGSISTLTIQRTEQRDSAMYRCASSPEDQETQYFGPGTRLLVL.

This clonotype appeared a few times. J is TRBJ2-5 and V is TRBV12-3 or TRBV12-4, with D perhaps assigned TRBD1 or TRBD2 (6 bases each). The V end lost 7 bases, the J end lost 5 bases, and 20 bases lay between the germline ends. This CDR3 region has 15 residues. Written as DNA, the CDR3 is TGTGCCAGCACCCCCACGGGGGCTCCTCAGGAGACCCAGTACTTC. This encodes CASTPTGAPQETQYF.

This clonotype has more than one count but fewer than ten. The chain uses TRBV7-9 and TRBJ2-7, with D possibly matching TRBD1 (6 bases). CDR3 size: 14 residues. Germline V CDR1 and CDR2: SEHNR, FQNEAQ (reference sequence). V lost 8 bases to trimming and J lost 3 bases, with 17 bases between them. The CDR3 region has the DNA TGTGCCAGCCTCTCTGCAGGGGCATACTACGAGCAGTACTTC. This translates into CASLSAGAYYEQYF.

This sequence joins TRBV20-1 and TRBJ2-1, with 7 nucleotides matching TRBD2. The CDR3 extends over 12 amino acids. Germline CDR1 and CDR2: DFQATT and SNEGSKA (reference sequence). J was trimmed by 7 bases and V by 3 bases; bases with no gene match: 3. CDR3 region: CSAREGGNEQFF. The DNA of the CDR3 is TGCAGTGCTAGGGAGGGAGGGAATGAGCAGTTCTTC.

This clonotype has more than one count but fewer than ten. The CDR3 reads CASSLSWGPRTDTQYF. As DNA, the CDR3 is TGTGCCAGCAGCTTATCTTGGGGTCCGAGGACAGATACGCAGTATTTT. The chain joins TRBV7-6 to TRBJ2-3; D gene unclear. Trimming took 2 bases from V and 3 from J, leaving 15 bases between them. CDR1 SGHVS and CDR2 FNYEAQ come from the germline V gene. The length of the CDR3 is 16 residues.

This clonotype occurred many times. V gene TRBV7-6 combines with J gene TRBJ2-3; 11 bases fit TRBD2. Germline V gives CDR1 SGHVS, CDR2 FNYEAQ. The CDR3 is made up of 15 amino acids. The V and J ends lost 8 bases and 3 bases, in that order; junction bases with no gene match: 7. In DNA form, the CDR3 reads TGTGCCAGCGCATACCTAGCGGGGGGAACAGATACGCAGTATTTT. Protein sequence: CASAYLAGGTDTQYF. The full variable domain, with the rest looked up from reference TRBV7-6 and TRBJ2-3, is GAGVSQSPRYKVTKRGQDVALRCDPISGHVSLYWYRQALGQGPEFLTYFNYEAQQDKSGLPNDRFSAERPEGSISTLTIQRTEQRDSAMYRCASAYLAGGTDTQYFGPGTRLTVL.

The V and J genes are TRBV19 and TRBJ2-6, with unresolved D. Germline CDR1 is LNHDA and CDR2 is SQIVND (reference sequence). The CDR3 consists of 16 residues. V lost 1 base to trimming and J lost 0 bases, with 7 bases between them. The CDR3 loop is CASSIGWGSGANVLTF. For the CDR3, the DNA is TGTGCCAGTAGTATAGGGTGGGGCTCTGGGGCCAACGTCCTGACTTTC.

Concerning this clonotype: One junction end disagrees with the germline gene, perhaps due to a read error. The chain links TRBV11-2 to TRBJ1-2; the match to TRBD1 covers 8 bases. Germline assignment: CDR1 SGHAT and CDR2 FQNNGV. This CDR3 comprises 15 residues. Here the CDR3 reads CASSLSRTGSYGYTF. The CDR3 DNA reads TGTGCCAGTAGCTTATCGAGGACAGGGTCCTATGGCTACACCTTC.

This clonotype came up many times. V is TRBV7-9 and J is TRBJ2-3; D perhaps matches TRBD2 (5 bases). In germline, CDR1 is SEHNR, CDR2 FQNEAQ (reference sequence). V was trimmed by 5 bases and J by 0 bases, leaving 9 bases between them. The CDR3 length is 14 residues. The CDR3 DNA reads TGTGCCAGCAGCCGTAGCGAGAGCACAGATACGCAGTATTTT. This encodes CASSRSESTDTQYF.

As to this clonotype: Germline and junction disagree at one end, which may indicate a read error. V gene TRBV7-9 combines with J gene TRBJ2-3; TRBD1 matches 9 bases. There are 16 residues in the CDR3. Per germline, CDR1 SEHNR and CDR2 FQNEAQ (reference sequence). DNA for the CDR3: TGTGTCAGCACCATACCTCGGGACAGGGACACAGATACGCAGTATTTT. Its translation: CVSTIPRDRDTDTQYF.

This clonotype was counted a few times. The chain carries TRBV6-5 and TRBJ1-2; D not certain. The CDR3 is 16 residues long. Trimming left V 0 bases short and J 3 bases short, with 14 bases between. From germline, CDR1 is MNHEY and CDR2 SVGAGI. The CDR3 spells CASSYSNFVRDYGYTF. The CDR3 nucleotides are TGTGCCAGCAGTTACTCGAACTTTGTTCGGGACTATGGCTACACCTTC.